Listed below are T cell receptor beta chains from one sample, sequenced in a study of shared clonotypes between healthy human individuals. Sequencing used immunoSEQ multiplex PCR; TCRdb keeps in-frame clones, though not all of them. The sample gives around 2,000,000 clones, roughly 94% of which show up once; roughly 1% is in the top ten. The sample taken for sequencing was naive CD8+ T cells sorted from blood. The receptors come from a man aged 18 to 30 in good health. Both conserved end residues are part of each CDR3. A D gene is named only where the DNA matches it firmly. Clone size, where shown, is once, few, many, or a class for clones that have expanded.

d_call	clone_size	v_call	j_call	cdr3_nt	cdr3_aa
.	.	TRBV6-5	TRBJ2-2	TGTGCCAGCAGTTACTCGCACTCAGGGTATACCGGGGAGCTGTTTTTT	CASSYSHSGYTGELFF
.	.	TRBV6-1	TRBJ1-2	TGTGCCAGCAGTGAACTGGGGGCATTGCGGGGCTACACCTTC	CASSELGALRGYTF
.	many	TRBV9	TRBJ2-3	TGTGCCAGCAGCGTAGCGGTAGATAGCACAGATACGCAGTATTTT	CASSVAVDSTDTQYF
.	.	TRBV9	TRBJ2-2	TGTGCCAGCACCGAGGACTGGAACACCGGGGAGCTGTTTTTT	CASTEDWNTGELFF
TRBD2	.	TRBV6-1	TRBJ2-7	TGTGCCAGCAGTGACCCGGGACTAGCGGGGGGTCGCGAGCAGTACTTC	CASSDPGLAGGREQYF
TRBD1	.	TRBV29-1	TRBJ1-1	TGCAGCGTGCAGGGGGGGGAAGCTTTCTTT	CSVQGGEAFF
TRBD1	once	TRBV5-3	TRBJ2-7	TGTGCCAGAAGGTTTCGGCCGGGACAGGGGATCTACGAGCAGTACTTC	CARRFRPGQGIYEQYF
TRBD2	.	TRBV7-2	TRBJ2-5	TGTGCCAGCAGCTCCCCTAGCGGGGTTGGGGAGACCCAGTACTTC	CASSSPSGVGETQYF
.	.	TRBV7-9	TRBJ1-1	TGTGCCAGCAGCTTCGGGGGTTGGGGGACTGAAGCTTTCTTT	CASSFGGWGTEAFF
.	.	TRBV27	TRBJ2-7	TGTGCCAGCAGTTTATCGGGGGGCCTTGGCGACGAGCAGTACTTC	CASSLSGGLGDEQYF
.	.	TRBV19	TRBJ1-4	TGTGCCAGCGGCCAGGGACGTATTAATGAAAAACTGTTTTTT	CASGQGRINEKLFF
.	.	TRBV5-4	TRBJ1-2	TGTGCCAGCAGCTTTGGCTATGGCTACACCTTC	CASSFGYGYTF
.	.	TRBV5-6	TRBJ2-5	TGTGCCAGCAGCGCTTACCTAGACAGTGCCGAAGAGACCCAGTACTTC	CASSAYLDSAEETQYF
TRBD1	.	TRBV18	TRBJ2-5	TGTGCCAGCTCACCCTATTCCAGGGGGCTTATCGAGACCCAGTACTTC	CASSPYSRGLIETQYF